Listed here is a single T cell receptor (beta chain). The sample belongs to a study of blood T cell repertoires in COVID-19. Study summary: Collection of acute and convalescent COVID-19 samples took place in the United States, Italy and Spain. Sources were T cells, B-cell-depleted T cells, or PBMCs; the material itself was cDNA or gDNA.

Germline V lookup: CDR1 SGHTA, CDR2 FQGTGA. The V end lost 4 bases, the J end lost 10 bases, and 17 bases lay between the germline ends. The CDR3 is made up of 14 amino acids. Methods used by the authors: Reference gene primer amplification yielded estimated nucleated cell counts. Here immunoSEQ multiplex PCR was the method, and the copy in TCRdb shows in-frame clones only, minus some. The DNA was the basis for D and trimming; V, J and clone size are from that table. The profile covers over 50,000 clones, with around four fifths appearing a single time and 5% to 6.5% taken by the ten largest. This chain links TRBV7-3 with TRBJ2-1; D not resolved. The receptor was isolated from an older man with acute or convalescent COVID-19. Material: peripheral blood. CDR3 nucleotide sequence: TGTGCCAGCAGCTCAAACAGCCCTCCAGCAGAGCAGTTCTTC. Protein: CASSSNSPPAEQFF.